This TCR beta chain was identified in a study of T cells in Graves' hyperthyroidism and ophthalmopathy. The study's findings and limits: Researchers found most expanded thyroid clonotypes above 0.001 in blood as well.

Remarks on this clonotype: What it binds is not known.

TCR beta CDR3 regions were amplified from RNA transcripts. HTBI primers were the set used in a first-round RT-PCR of the TCR CDR3. TCRdb reprocessed the multiplex PCR reads with MiXCR, giving one entry per CDR3 protein. The data hold fewer than 55,000 distinct CDR3 sequences, with 45% to 65% observed a single time. Pregnant or lactating patients were excluded, as were those with uncontrolled infection or other autoimmune disease. The clonotype comes from a young man with Graves' hyperthyroidism. Sequencing used peripheral blood or thyroid tissue (not recorded which).

The CDR3 protein is CASSTGAREQYF. The CDR3 DNA reads as TGTGCCAGCAGCACAGGGGCGCGCGAGCAGTACTTC. The chain links TRBV7-2 to TRBJ2-7, with 7 nucleotides matching TRBD1. The length of the CDR3 is 12 residues. Trimming took 5 bases from V and 6 from J; bases not matched to a gene: 4. Germline V gene data show CDR1 as SGHTA and CDR2 as FQGNSA. The full variable domain, its missing parts supplied by reference TRBV7-2 and TRBJ2-7, is GAGVSQSPSNKVTEKGKDVELRCDPISGHTALYWYRQSLGQGLEFLIYFQGNSAPDKSGLPSDRFSAERTGGSVSTLTIQRTQQEDSAVYLCASSTGAREQYFGPGTRLTVT.